These T cell receptor beta chains were read from a single sample in a study of cytomegalovirus exposure and HLA in healthy donors. Produced via immunoSEQ multiplex PCR; TCRdb's table is partial and in-frame only. The table has 180,000 or so clones, 80% seen once. The sample was PBMCs. These TCRs come from a girl aged 5 to 17 in good health and CMV-seropositive. Each CDR3 is given with its conserved first and last residue. A D gene is named only where the DNA matches it firmly. Clone size, where shown, is once, few, many, or a class for clones that have expanded.

CDR3nt	CDR3aa	abundance	v_gene	len	j_gene	d_gene
TGTGCCAGTAGTATAGGGACAGTCTACACCGGGGAGCTGTTTTTT	CASSIGTVYTGELFF	.	TRBV19	15	TRBJ2-2	.
TGCAGCGTTGAAGGGACACTGAGGTCTGAAGCTTTCTTT	CSVEGTLRSEAFF	.	TRBV29-1	13	TRBJ1-1	.
TGTGCCAGCTCACCTGGGACAGGGGTCTCCTACGAGCAGTACTTC	CASSPGTGVSYEQYF	.	TRBV18	15	TRBJ2-7	TRBD1
TGTGCCAGCACAGACCAACGACATCTAGCTTTCTTT	CASTDQRHLAFF	.	TRBV28	12	TRBJ1-1	.
TGTGCCAGCATTGGGACTTATCCACCCTACGAGCAGTACTTC	CASIGTYPPYEQYF	.	TRBV6-5	14	TRBJ2-7	.
TGTGCCAGCAGCTACACTAGCGACGAGCAGTACTTC	CASSYTSDEQYF	.	TRBV5-5	12	TRBJ2-7	TRBD2
TGTGCCAGCAGCCGAGCTACCCCCGGGGAGCTGTTTTTT	CASSRATPGELFF	.	TRBV7-3	13	TRBJ2-2	.
TGTGCCAGCAGTTTACATAGTCACTACGAGCAGTACTTC	CASSLHSHYEQYF	once	TRBV27	13	TRBJ2-7	.
TGTGCCAGCTCACCGCACCCGGACAGGAGCTATGGCTACACCTTC	CASSPHPDRSYGYTF	.	TRBV18	15	TRBJ1-2	TRBD1
TGTGCCAGCAGCTCAGGGAGGGGAGGCTACACCTTC	CASSSGRGGYTF	.	TRBV9	12	TRBJ1-2	.
TGTGCCAGCAGTTACTCCAGGGGACAGCCCCAGCATTTT	CASSYSRGQPQHF	few	TRBV6-5	13	TRBJ1-5	.
TGTGCCAGCAGTTATGACAGTGATGCAACTAATGAAAAACTGTTTTTT	CASSYDSDATNEKLFF	once	TRBV6-5	16	TRBJ1-4	.
TGTGCCAGCAGCTTACCCTCAGATACGCAGTATTTT	CASSLPSDTQYF	.	TRBV13	12	TRBJ2-3	.
TGTGCCAGCAGCTTAACAGGGTGGGAATCTGAAGCTTTCTTT	CASSLTGWESEAFF	once	TRBV5-6	14	TRBJ1-1	.